This T cell receptor (beta chain) was sequenced for a study of CD8+CD57+ T cells in acquired aplastic anemia. Study background: Sorted CD4+ and CD8+ cells gave an average of roughly 3.2 ug of DNA.

With respect to this clonotype: What it recognizes is unknown.

Losses at the gene ends were 2 bases for V and 9 bases for J; bases not matched to a gene: 7. Germline CDR1 and CDR2: SQVTM and ANQGSEA. The CDR3 runs to 14 residues. Study results and caveats: In CD8+ cells, Simpson's diversity showed no significant difference between patients and controls. Comparison of patients with controls identified about 30 shared CD8+ CDR3 sequences.

Genomic DNA served as template for TCR beta VDJ and CDR3 profiling. Each CDR3 protein is one row after TCRdb ran MiXCR on the reads. Seen here are around 200,000 distinct CDR3 sequences, around 50% observed once, and the top ten hold around 13%. Before being chosen for sequencing, patients had shown CD8+CD57+ cell expansion by flow cytometry. No therapy had been given to the patients at the time of blood sampling. The sequence was collected from a human donor with aplastic anemia. The genes are TRBV29-1 and TRBJ2-3; 11 bases are a match to TRBD1. Sequencing input: sorted CD4+, CD8+, or CD8+CD57+ T cells (not recorded which) from PBMCs. CDR3 in amino acids: CSVEQGTGGWTQYF. The CDR3 region has the DNA TGCAGCGTTGAACAAGGGACAGGGGGGTGGACGCAGTATTTT.